This TCR beta chain was identified during a study of PD-1 blockade in mismatch repair-deficient tumors (dated by TCRdb to about 2017). With regard to the full study: Between September 2013 and September 2016, the trial enrolled 86 consecutive patients with about twelve mismatch repair-deficient cancer types, every one of whom had been previously treated and was progressing. Deep sequencing of TCR CDR3 regions was used to track tumor-associated T cell clones in peripheral blood of patients responding to PD-1 blockade. Paper-wide results and their limitations: Rapid expansion after pembrolizumab followed by contraction, generally before radiologic responses, was shown by tumor-resident clones, which were often undetectable in blood before treatment.

About this clone itself: Which antigen it targets is not known. The input lacks base qualities; no much larger clone sits a single base away.

Library construction relied on the immunoSEQ multiplex PCR assay. TCRdb stores this immuneACCESS table with in-frame sequences only. Part of the clones is absent; in the studies checked, under half of the shortfall reflects unresolved V genes, and no reason is known for the rest. This sample comprises 56,000 or so clones, about 84% of them detected only once. The top ten constitute roughly 8.1% of the sample. Mismatch repair deficiency was established in every enrolled patient by polymerase chain reaction or immunohistochemistry. TCR sequencing was carried out for three patients who responded to pembrolizumab therapy. The phase II trial prospectively evaluated PD-1 blockade with pembrolizumab in advanced mismatch repair-deficient cancers, independent of tissue of origin. Peripheral blood T cell samples were gathered serially, both before PD-1 blockade started and at multiple time points afterward. The timing of each blood sample was reported as weeks after the first dose of pembrolizumab.

Cut back by 3 bases and 1 base, the V and J ends lie 19 bases apart. Its CDR3 holds 17 amino acids, cysteine through phenylalanine. This entry keeps only the CDR3 DNA: 51 bases, framed from base 1. From a lookup of the germline V gene, CDR1 and CDR2 are SGHRS and YFSETQ. Recombination joined TRBV5-1 with TRBJ1-1, and TRBD1 may be the D gene, going by 5 matching bases. Source: peripheral blood, taken less than 21 weeks after starting pembrolizumab. The clonotype comes from an adult with mismatch repair-deficient cancer. The CDR3 is CASSSGLHGMTNTEAFF. The sequence in DNA is TGCGCCAGCAGCTCGGGGCTTCATGGGATGACGAACACTGAAGCTTTCTTT.